A single sample gave rise to the 12 T cell receptor beta chains below, sequenced in a study of CD8 T cells in ankylosing spondylitis. From the 5' RACE reads, TCRdb called clonotypes with MiXCR, one entry per CDR3 protein. The sample includes 150,000 to 200,000 distinct CDR3 sequences, 15% to 20% of them seen just once. The sequenced sample consisted of blood, either unsorted or a sorted T cell fraction (not recorded which). The receptors originated from a male donor with ankylosing spondylitis or in good health (not recorded which).

This clonotype showed up many times. The J gene is TRBJ1-1, the V gene TRBV5-1; D gene uncertain. The ends were cut back, 0 bases at V and 2 bases at J, with 17 bases in the middle. CDR1 SGHRS and CDR2 YFSETQ come from the germline V gene. CDR3 length equals 17 residues. CDR3 protein: CASSLAGETIINTEAFF. The DNA for the CDR3 is TGCGCCAGCAGCTTGGCCGGTGAGACTATTATTAACACTGAAGCTTTCTTT.

Notes on this clonotype: Since a much larger clone is just one base distant, this may be a read error. This chain joins TRBV5-1 and TRBJ2-2; D gene unclear. In germline, CDR1 is SGHRS, CDR2 YFSETQ. V lost 0 bases and J 0 bases, leaving 12 bases between the germline ends. CDR3 length: 17 residues. Here the CDR3 DNA reads TGCGCCAGCAGCTTGGCTTTAGGGTCCCCGAACACCGGGGAGCTGTTTTTT. This gives the protein CASSLALGSPNTGELFF.

CDR3 sequence: CAISEFKATYEQYF. The CDR3 DNA reads TGTGCCATCAGTGAGTTCAAGGCAACCTACGAGCAGTACTTC. The chain has TRBV10-3 and TRBJ2-7; D gene unclear. V dropped 1 base and J dropped 2 bases, with 9 bases sitting between them. Per germline, CDR1 ENHRY and CDR2 SYGVKD. The CDR3 spans 14 residues.

This clonotype was seen many times. V is TRBV20-1 and J is TRBJ2-1; D not resolved. The V end lost 1 base, the J end lost 9 bases, and 10 bases lay between the germline ends. The CDR3 consists of 12 residues. Germline V gene lookup returns CDR1 DFQATT and CDR2 SNEGSKA (reference sequence). Here the CDR3 reads CSARARQGEQFF. Here the CDR3 DNA reads TGCAGTGCTAGAGCCAGACAAGGTGAGCAGTTCTTC.

CDR3 protein: CASRFGQRLEQYF. The CDR3 DNA follows: TGTGCCAGCAGATTCGGACAGCGGCTGGAGCAGTACTTC. V and J are TRBV28 and TRBJ2-7; D is perhaps TRBD1 (6 bases). The CDR3 runs 13 residues. V lost 6 bases to trimming and J lost 7 bases, with 16 bases between them. Per the germline V gene, CDR1 is MDHEN and CDR2 is SYDVKM.

In its sample, this clonotype was seen a few times. The chain carries TRBV9 and TRBJ1-1; D is uncertain. The length of the CDR3 is 14 residues. CDR1 and CDR2 (germline): SGDLS, YYNGEE. V lost 0 bases to trimming and J lost 4 bases, with 10 bases between them. The CDR3, as DNA: TGTGCCAGCAGCGTAGAACAGCTCGGCACTGAAGCTTTCTTT. Its protein is CASSVEQLGTEAFF.

This clonotype was counted a single time. This chain joins TRBV30 and TRBJ2-4, with 8 bases that match TRBD1. CDR1 GTSNPN and CDR2 SVGIG come from the germline V gene (reference sequence). With V trimmed by 5 bases and J by 6 bases, 0 bases remained unmatched. This CDR3 spans 11 amino acids. The CDR3 sequence: CAWGQGNIQYF. The CDR3 DNA follows: TGTGCCTGGGGACAGGGAAACATTCAGTACTTC.

This clonotype was counted ten times or more. The V call is TRBV20-1, the J call TRBJ2-5; D uncertain. Germline CDR1 and CDR2: DFQATT and SNEGSKA (reference sequence). Trimming stripped 5 bases from V and 5 bases from J, with 9 bases between. The CDR3 has 11 residues. The CDR3, as DNA: TGCAGTGCTGACATTCGGGAGACCCAGTACTTC. Residues: CSADIRETQYF.

In its sample, this clonotype was seen many times. The chain joins TRBV19 to TRBJ1-5; tentatively, D is TRBD1 (5 bases). V dropped 3 bases and J dropped 7 bases, with 13 bases sitting between them. Germline CDR1 is LNHDA and CDR2 is SQIVND (reference sequence). CDR3 length: 14 residues. The CDR3 DNA follows: TGTGCCAGTAGTATTTGGGACGGCGACCAGCCCCAGCATTTT. Protein product: CASSIWDGDQPQHF.

This clonotype was found a few times. This rearrangement joins TRBV9 to TRBJ2-2; TRBD1 or TRBD2 may be the D gene (5 bases each). Trimming took 3 bases from V and 4 from J, leaving 10 bases between them. Germline CDR1 and CDR2: SGDLS and YYNGEE. This CDR3 comprises 14 residues. Here the CDR3 DNA reads TGTGCCAGCAGCGACCGGGACCCCACCGGGGAGCTGTTTTTT. It translates to CASSDRDPTGELFF.

Note on this clonotype: This may stem from a read error, because a much larger clone lies one nucleotide away. CDR3 sequence reads: CASSDLLSRELNTQYF. The CDR3 bases are TGTGCCTCCAGTGATTTGCTATCGCGGGAACTAAATACGCAGTATTTT. This chain joins TRBV24-1 and TRBJ2-3; TRBD2 is a possible D gene (6 bases). The germline V gene encodes CDR1 KGHDR and CDR2 SFDVKD. The CDR3 is 16 residues long.

The chain links TRBV11-2 to TRBJ2-5; D is unclear. Germline V gene sequence: CDR1 SGHAT, CDR2 FQNNGV. The CDR3 runs 13 residues. V gave up 3 bases and J gave up 2 bases, with 7 bases separating them. CDR3 protein: CASSFSQQETQYF. The CDR3, as DNA: TGTGCCAGCAGCTTCTCACAGCAAGAGACCCAGTACTTC.